This T cell receptor (beta chain) was sequenced in a study of CD8 T cells in ankylosing spondylitis. General study points: For ankylosing spondylitis blood, a TCR beta motif of about 8 highly homologous variants appeared characteristic.

Via MiXCR, TCRdb re-called the 5' RACE reads, giving one row per CDR3 protein. The profile shows fewer than 450,000 distinct CDR3 sequences, approximately 17% of them singletons. Regarding this clonotype: Its matching antigen is unknown.

The sequence was collected from a male donor with ankylosing spondylitis. Specimen: blood, either unsorted or a sorted T cell fraction (not recorded which).

The CDR3 protein is CAIRLDQNTEAFF. In nucleotides, the CDR3 is TGTGCCATCAGATTGGACCAGAACACTGAAGCTTTCTTT. The rearrangement joins TRBV10-3 to TRBJ1-1; no reliable D call. The V and J ends lost 6 bases and 1 base respectively, with 9 bases between them. CDR1 and CDR2 (germline): ENHRY, SYGVKD. The CDR3 spans 13 residues.